The clone carrying this TCR beta chain was seen at least ten times. What it binds is not known. In TCRdb, the 5' RACE reads were re-called with MiXCR into one record per CDR3 protein. The table shows around 35,000 distinct CDR3 sequences, with about 1.4% occurring only once. From 2 million PBMCs stored at -80 C, the unsorted libraries were generated. The data were obtained in a study of neurological immune-mediated disorders. The overall study: Relapsing-remitting forms accounted for about 90% of the roughly 34 multiple sclerosis patients and secondary progressive forms for 3. Study-wide findings and caveats: Multiple sclerosis patients had less TCR clonal expansion than even healthy controls, unlike HTLV-1-associated myelopathy. Clinical and MRI features did not associate with the cluster found in multiple sclerosis patients.

The ends were cut back, 6 bases at V and 2 bases at J, with 11 bases in the middle. This CDR3 has 13 residues. Material: PBMCs. The clonotype originates from a young woman with multiple sclerosis. The chain links TRBV12-3 or TRBV12-4 to TRBJ2-7, with D possibly matching TRBD2 (6 bases). CDR3 sequence reads: CASSFWEAYEQYF. The CDR3 nucleotides are TGTGCCAGCAGCTTTTGGGAGGCCTACGAGCAGTACTTC.